This passage covers 21 T cell receptor beta chains from one sample sequenced in a study of blood T cells in healthy people across ages. The use of a sample-barcoded 5' primer and a J-beta primer mix characterized a second PCR of about 7 to 12 cycles. TCRdb reanalysed the 5' RACE reads using MiXCR and keeps one entry per CDR3 protein. The table lists just over 800,000 distinct CDR3 sequences, under 80% of them singletons. Sequenced sample: blood. The source is a young man in good health.

The rearrangement links TRBV2 to TRBJ2-7; 11 bases are shared with TRBD2. Germline CDR1 and CDR2: SNHLY and FYNNEI. The V segment lost 7 bases and the J segment 0 bases; nucleotides outside the gene matches: 8. This CDR3 contains 16 residues. The CDR3 here is CASTETSGASSYEQYF. CDR3 in DNA: TGTGCCAGCACAGAGACTAGCGGGGCTAGCTCCTACGAGCAGTACTTC.

The chain employs TRBV12-3 or TRBV12-4 and TRBJ2-1; weak D call: TRBD1 (6 bases). V lost 6 bases to trimming and J lost 10 bases, with 22 bases between them. This CDR3 comprises 15 residues. As DNA, the CDR3 is TGTGCCAGCAGCCTACCGGACAGAAACTTCTACGAGCAGTTCTTC. Translating gives CASSLPDRNFYEQFF.

In its sample, this clonotype was seen a few times. The V gene is TRBV28, the J gene TRBJ2-7, with no clear D. The CDR3 length is 12 residues. Germline V lookup: CDR1 MDHEN, CDR2 SYDVKM. V lost 2 bases to trimming and J lost 7 bases, with 9 bases between them. The CDR3 sequence: CASSLTLEEQYF. The CDR3 nucleotides read TGTGCCAGCAGTTTAACCCTAGAAGAGCAGTACTTC.

The chain couples TRBV4-1 to TRBJ1-2, with D hard to call. This CDR3 has 14 residues. CDR1 is MGHRA and CDR2 is YSYEKL in the germline V gene. Trimming stripped 3 bases from V and 4 bases from J, with 12 bases between. The CDR3 here is CASSHPTRGYGYTF. In DNA form, the CDR3 reads TGCGCCAGCAGCCACCCAACGCGGGGCTATGGCTACACCTTC.

The chain joins TRBV20-1 to TRBJ2-5, with TRBD1 matching over 9 bases. The junction had 4 bases not matched to a gene; V was cut back by 6 bases and J by 2 bases. Germline-derived CDR1 and CDR2 are DFQATT and SNEGSKA (reference sequence). This CDR3 has 13 residues. The CDR3 nucleotides are TGCAGTGCCCACAGGGGGCGGCAAGAGACCCAGTACTTC. Translated, it gives CSAHRGRQETQYF.

The J gene is TRBJ1-2, the V gene TRBV2, with D possibly being TRBD1 (6 bases). Germline CDR1 and CDR2: SNHLY and FYNNEI. The CDR3 is made up of 12 amino acids. With 6 bases removed from V and 3 bases from J, the gap between germline ends came to 8 bases. The CDR3 DNA reads TGTGCCAGCAGAACAGGGTACTATGGCTACACCTTC. Protein: CASRTGYYGYTF.

The chain joins TRBV7-3 to TRBJ1-2; D gene unclear. The CDR3 runs to 16 residues. V shed 5 bases and J shed 2 bases, with 18 bases lying between them. Germline CDR1 is SGHTA and CDR2 is FQGTGA. The CDR3 nucleotides read TGTGCCAGCAGCCCCGGCGGGCTGGAGTTAAACTATGGCTACACCTTC. Amino acid sequence: CASSPGGLELNYGYTF.

The rearrangement links TRBV27 to TRBJ2-5; possibly TRBD2 for D (5 bases). V dropped 5 bases and J dropped 11 bases, with 24 bases sitting between them. CDR1 and CDR2 from the germline V gene are MNHEY and SMNVEV (reference sequence). CDR3 length: 15 residues. The CDR3 DNA sequence: TGTGCCAGCAGTCTCTCTGGAGGCTCCCCCTCGGAGCAGTACTTC. It is translated as CASSLSGGSPSEQYF.

The rearrangement links TRBV6-2 or TRBV6-3 to TRBJ2-7; D is perhaps TRBD2 (5 bases). The end of the DNA aligns better with TRBJ2-5, so the J call may be wrong. The germline V gene encodes CDR1 MNHEY and CDR2 SVGEGT. The CDR3 is 13 residues long. CDR3 bases: TGTGCCAGCAGTGCTAGCCCCAGGTGGACCCAGTACTTC. Translation: CASSASPRWTQYF.

The table lists this clonotype with a few counts. The chain has TRBV18 and TRBJ2-3; 15 nucleotides match TRBD2. The junction had 7 bases not matched to a gene; V was cut back by 3 bases and J by 6 bases. This CDR3 is 17 amino acids long. Germline V gene sequence: CDR1 KGHSH, CDR2 LQKENI. The CDR3, as DNA: TGTGCCAGCTCACCGCGGACTAGCGGGGGGGCGGCGGATACGCAGTATTTT. Translating it yields CASSPRTSGGAADTQYF.

This sequence joins TRBV20-1 and TRBJ1-2, with D possibly TRBD1 on 5 matching bases. This CDR3 has 16 residues. Trimming pared 1 base from V and 1 base from J, leaving 16 bases between. Germline V gene lookup returns CDR1 DFQATT and CDR2 SNEGSKA (reference sequence). Here the CDR3 DNA reads TGCAGTGCTAGAGCCCCGGGGACGTCCTTTAACTATGGCTACACCTTC. Translated: CSARAPGTSFNYGYTF.

In nucleotides, the CDR3 is TGTGCCAGCACTAATCAGCAGGTCTACGAGCAGTACTTC. Translated: CASTNQQVYEQYF. The chain couples TRBV28 to TRBJ2-7; D is unresolved. Trimming took off 7 bases at V and 3 bases at J, with 13 bases between the two ends. Germline V gene lookup returns CDR1 MDHEN and CDR2 SYDVKM. The CDR3 spans 13 residues.

This clonotype was detected only a few times. The chain combines TRBV20-1 with TRBJ2-1, with 8 bases fitting TRBD2. The CDR3 loop spans 14 amino acids. Germline V gene sequence: CDR1 DFQATT, CDR2 SNEGSKA (reference sequence). The V gene end was trimmed by 3 bases and the J gene end by 7 bases; junction bases not matched to a gene: 8. The CDR3 sequence is CSASSAGGVNEQFF. CDR3 in DNA: TGCAGTGCTAGTTCTGCGGGGGGTGTAAATGAGCAGTTCTTC.

This clonotype has just a few counts. The chain carries TRBV6-1 and TRBJ2-3; TRBD2 aligns across 8 bases. CDR3 length equals 16 residues. Unmatched junction bases numbered 8, after V lost 0 bases and J lost 6 bases. Germline CDR1 and CDR2: MNHNS and SASEGT. CDR3 nucleotide sequence: TGTGCCAGCAGTGAAGCGCGGGAGGTTCTGGGGGATACGCAGTATTTT. It is translated as CASSEAREVLGDTQYF.

This clonotype was counted many times. The V call is TRBV6-6, the J call TRBJ2-7; 7 nucleotides align to TRBD1. Trimming took 5 bases from V and 4 from J; bases not matched to a gene: 11. Germline CDR1 reads MNHNY; CDR2 reads SVGAGI (reference sequence). CDR3 size: 15 residues. The CDR3 coding sequence is TGTGCCAGCAGTACTAGACAGGGAAAGAGGTACGAGCAGTACTTC. This translates into CASSTRQGKRYEQYF.

The sample holds one count of this clonotype. The chain couples TRBV6-2 or TRBV6-3 to TRBJ2-7; D unresolved. The germline CDR1 and CDR2 sequences are MNHEY and SVGEGT. V shed 6 bases and J shed 2 bases, with 14 bases lying between them. The CDR3 spans 14 residues. The CDR3 sequence is CASSPESVTYEQYF. CDR3 bases: TGTGCCAGCAGCCCGGAGAGCGTAACCTACGAGCAGTACTTC.

This chain links TRBV7-2 with TRBJ1-1, with unresolved D. The CDR3 loop spans 14 amino acids. Trimming pared 4 bases from V and 1 base from J, leaving 10 bases between. Germline V gives CDR1 SGHTA, CDR2 FQGNSA. CDR3 loop: CASSSQLGNTEAFF. In DNA, the CDR3 is TGTGCCAGCAGCTCGCAACTGGGGAACACTGAAGCTTTCTTT.

This clonotype was counted a few times. The V and J genes are TRBV12-3 or TRBV12-4 and TRBJ1-4, with D uncertain. V was clipped by 2 bases and J by 4 bases, with 8 bases between them. The CDR3 extends over 14 amino acids. CDR3 coding DNA: TGTGCCAGCAGTTTACGGCAGAATAATGAAAAACTGTTTTTT. Its translation is CASSLRQNNEKLFF.

This rearrangement joins TRBV5-6 to TRBJ2-3; no clear D gene. Per the germline V gene, CDR1 is SGHDT and CDR2 is YYEEEE. V lost 3 bases to trimming and J lost 6 bases, with 14 bases between them. The CDR3 sequence is 14 residues long. The CDR3 coding sequence is TGTGCCAGCAGCTACCGCGCCGTCACGGATACGCAGTATTTT. This encodes CASSYRAVTDTQYF.

The chain combines TRBV10-3 with TRBJ2-7, with TRBD2 as a possible D gene (6 bases). The V gene's germline CDR1 is ENHRY and CDR2 SYGVKD. With 2 bases removed from V and 2 bases from J, the gap between germline ends came to 10 bases. The CDR3 runs 14 residues. CDR3 in DNA: TGTGCCATCAGTGAGCCGGGACTCCCCTACGAGCAGTACTTC. Protein: CAISEPGLPYEQYF.

The V gene is TRBV4-3, the J gene TRBJ2-4, with D tentatively TRBD1 or TRBD2 (7 bases each). The J call could be wrong; TRBJ2-7 is a better fit for the DNA end. The CDR3 runs 17 residues. Germline CDR1 reads LGHNA; CDR2 reads YSLEER. CDR3 region: CASSQEGEGALGYEQYF. The DNA for the CDR3 is TGCGCCAGCAGCCAAGAGGGGGAGGGGGCTTTGGGCTACGAGCAGTACTTC.